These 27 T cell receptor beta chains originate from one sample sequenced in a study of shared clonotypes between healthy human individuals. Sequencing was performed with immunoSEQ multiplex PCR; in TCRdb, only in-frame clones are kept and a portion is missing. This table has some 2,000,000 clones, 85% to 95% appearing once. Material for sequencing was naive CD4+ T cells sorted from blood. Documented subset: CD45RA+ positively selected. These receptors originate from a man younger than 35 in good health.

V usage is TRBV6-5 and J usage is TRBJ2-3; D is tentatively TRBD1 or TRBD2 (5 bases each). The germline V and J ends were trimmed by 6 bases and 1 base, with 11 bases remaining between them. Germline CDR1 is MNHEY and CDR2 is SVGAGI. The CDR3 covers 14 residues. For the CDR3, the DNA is TGTGCCAGCAGAGTATGGGACGGCACAGATACGCAGTATTTT. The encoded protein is CASRVWDGTDTQYF.

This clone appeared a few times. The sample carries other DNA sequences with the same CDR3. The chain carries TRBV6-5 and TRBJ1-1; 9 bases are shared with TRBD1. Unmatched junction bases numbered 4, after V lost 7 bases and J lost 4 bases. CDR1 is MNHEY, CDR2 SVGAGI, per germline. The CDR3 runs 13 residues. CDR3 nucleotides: TGTGCCAGCACCCGACAGGGGGGCACTGAAGCTTTCTTT. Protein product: CASTRQGGTEAFF.

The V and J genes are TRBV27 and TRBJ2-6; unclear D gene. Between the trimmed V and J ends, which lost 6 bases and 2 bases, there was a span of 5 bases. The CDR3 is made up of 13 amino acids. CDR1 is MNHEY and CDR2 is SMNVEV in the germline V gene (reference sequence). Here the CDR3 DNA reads TGTGCCAGCAGAGGGACTGGGGCCAACGTCCTGACTTTC. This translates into CASRGTGANVLTF.

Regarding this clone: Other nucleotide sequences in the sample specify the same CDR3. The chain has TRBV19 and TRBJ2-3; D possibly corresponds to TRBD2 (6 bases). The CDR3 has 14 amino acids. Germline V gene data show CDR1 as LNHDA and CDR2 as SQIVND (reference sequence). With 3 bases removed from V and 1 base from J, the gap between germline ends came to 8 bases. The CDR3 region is CASSIPGGTDTQYF. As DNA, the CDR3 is TGTGCCAGTAGTATCCCGGGGGGCACAGATACGCAGTATTTT.

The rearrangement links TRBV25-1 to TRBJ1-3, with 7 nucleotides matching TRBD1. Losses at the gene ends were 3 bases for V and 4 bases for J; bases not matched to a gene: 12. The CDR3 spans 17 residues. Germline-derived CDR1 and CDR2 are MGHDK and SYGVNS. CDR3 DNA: TGTGCCAGCAGTGACCCCGGCAACCAGGGGGGCGGAAACACCATATATTTT. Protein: CASSDPGNQGGGNTIYF.

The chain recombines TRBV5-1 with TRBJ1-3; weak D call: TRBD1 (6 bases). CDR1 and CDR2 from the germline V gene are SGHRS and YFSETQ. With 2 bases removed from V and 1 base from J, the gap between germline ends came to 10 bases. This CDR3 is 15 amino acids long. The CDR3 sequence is CASSFEQGSGNTIYF. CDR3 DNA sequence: TGCGCCAGCAGCTTTGAACAGGGTTCTGGAAACACCATATATTTT. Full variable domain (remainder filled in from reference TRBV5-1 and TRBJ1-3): KAGVTQTPRYLIKTRGQQVTLSCSPISGHRSVSWYQQTPGQGLQFLFEYFSETQRNKGNFPGRFSGRQFSNSRSEMNVSTLELGDSALYLCASSFEQGSGNTIYFGEGSWLTVV.

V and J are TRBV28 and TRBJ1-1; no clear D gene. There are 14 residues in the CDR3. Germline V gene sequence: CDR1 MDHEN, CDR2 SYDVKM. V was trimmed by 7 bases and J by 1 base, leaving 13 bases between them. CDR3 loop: CASTSPPQNTEAFF. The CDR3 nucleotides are TGTGCCAGCACTTCTCCCCCCCAGAACACTGAAGCTTTCTTT.

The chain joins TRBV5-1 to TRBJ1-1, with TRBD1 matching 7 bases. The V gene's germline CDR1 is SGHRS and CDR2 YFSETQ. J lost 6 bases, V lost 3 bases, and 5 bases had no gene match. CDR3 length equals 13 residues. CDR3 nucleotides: TGCGCCAGCAGCTCGACAGGGCCCGCTGAAGCTTTCTTT. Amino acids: CASSSTGPAEAFF.

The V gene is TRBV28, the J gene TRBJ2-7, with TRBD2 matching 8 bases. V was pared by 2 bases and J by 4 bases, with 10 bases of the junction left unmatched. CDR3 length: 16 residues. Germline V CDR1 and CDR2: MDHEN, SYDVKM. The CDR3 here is CASSLPGLGVRYEQYF. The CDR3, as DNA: TGTGCCAGCAGTTTACCGGGACTAGGGGTTCGGTACGAGCAGTACTTC.

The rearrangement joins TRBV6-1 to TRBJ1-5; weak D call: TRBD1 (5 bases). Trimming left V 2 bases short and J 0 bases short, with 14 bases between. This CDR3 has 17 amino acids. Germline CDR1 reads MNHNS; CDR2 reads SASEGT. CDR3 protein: CASSEWEGKNSNQPQHF. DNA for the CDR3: TGTGCCAGCAGTGAATGGGAGGGGAAAAATAGCAATCAGCCCCAGCATTTT.

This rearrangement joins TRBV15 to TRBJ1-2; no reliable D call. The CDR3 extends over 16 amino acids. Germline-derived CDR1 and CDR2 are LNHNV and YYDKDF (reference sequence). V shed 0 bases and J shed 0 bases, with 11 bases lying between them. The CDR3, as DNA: TGTGCCACCAGCAGAGATCCCCAGACAACTAACTATGGCTACACCTTC. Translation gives CATSRDPQTTNYGYTF.

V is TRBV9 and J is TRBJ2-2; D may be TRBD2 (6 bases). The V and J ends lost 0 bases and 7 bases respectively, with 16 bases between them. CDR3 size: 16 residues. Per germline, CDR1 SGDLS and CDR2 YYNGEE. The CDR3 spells CASSVDHGGSIGELFF. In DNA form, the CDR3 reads TGTGCCAGCAGCGTAGATCACGGAGGGTCGATCGGGGAGCTGTTTTTT.

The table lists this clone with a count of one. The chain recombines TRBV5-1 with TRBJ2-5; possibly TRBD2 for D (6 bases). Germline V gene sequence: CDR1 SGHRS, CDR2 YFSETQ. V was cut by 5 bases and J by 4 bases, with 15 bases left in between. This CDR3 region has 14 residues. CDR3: CASRARGNTETQYF. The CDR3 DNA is TGCGCCAGCAGGGCTCGGGGGAATACAGAGACCCAGTACTTC.

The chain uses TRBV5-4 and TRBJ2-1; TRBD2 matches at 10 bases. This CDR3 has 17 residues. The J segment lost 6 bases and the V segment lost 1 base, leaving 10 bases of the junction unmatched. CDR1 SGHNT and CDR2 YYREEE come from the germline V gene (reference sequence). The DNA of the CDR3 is TGTGCCAGCAGCTTGTGGGTAGCGGGAGGAGTTAGCAATGAGCAGTTCTTC. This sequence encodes CASSLWVAGGVSNEQFF.

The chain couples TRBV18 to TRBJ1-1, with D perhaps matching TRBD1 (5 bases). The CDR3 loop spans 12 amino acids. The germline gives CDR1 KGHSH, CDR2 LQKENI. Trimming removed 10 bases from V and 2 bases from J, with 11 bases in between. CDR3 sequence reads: CATLQGNTEAFF. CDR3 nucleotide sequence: TGTGCCACCCTTCAGGGCAACACTGAAGCTTTCTTT.

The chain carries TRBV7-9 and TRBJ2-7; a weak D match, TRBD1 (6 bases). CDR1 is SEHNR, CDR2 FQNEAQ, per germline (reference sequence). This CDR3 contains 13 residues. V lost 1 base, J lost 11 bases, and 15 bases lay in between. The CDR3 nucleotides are TGTGCCAGCAGCTTAGATGCGCAGTCAGGGGAGTACTTC. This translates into CASSLDAQSGEYF.

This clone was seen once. CDR3: CASSRRDSGNTIYF. In DNA, the CDR3 is TGTGCCAGCTCGAGACGGGACTCTGGAAACACCATATATTTT. The V and J genes are TRBV6-1 and TRBJ1-3; D remains ambiguous. Germline lookup yields CDR1 MNHNS and CDR2 SASEGT. The CDR3 extends over 14 amino acids. V was pared by 8 bases and J by 0 bases, with 11 bases between.

The CDR3 reads CSAMGPTGGGEQYF. In DNA form, the CDR3 reads TGCAGCGCCATGGGGCCCACAGGGGGCGGCGAGCAGTACTTC. This rearrangement joins TRBV29-1 to TRBJ2-7, with 9 positions matching TRBD1. V gave up 7 bases and J gave up 6 bases; unmatched junction bases: 13. In germline, CDR1 is SQVTM, CDR2 ANQGSEA. The CDR3 contains 14 residues.

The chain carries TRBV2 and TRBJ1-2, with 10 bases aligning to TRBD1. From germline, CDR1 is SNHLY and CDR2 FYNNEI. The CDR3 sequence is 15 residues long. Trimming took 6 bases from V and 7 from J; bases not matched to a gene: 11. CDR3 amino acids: CASRRQGAQASGYTF. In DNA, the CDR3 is TGTGCCAGCAGAAGACAGGGGGCGCAGGCCTCTGGCTACACCTTC. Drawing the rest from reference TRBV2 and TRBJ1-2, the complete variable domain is EPEVTQTPSHQVTQMGQEVILRCVPISNHLYFYWYRQILGQKVEFLVSFYNNEISEKSEIFDDQFSVERPDGSNFTLKIRSTKLEDSAMYFCASRRQGAQASGYTFGSGTRLTVV.

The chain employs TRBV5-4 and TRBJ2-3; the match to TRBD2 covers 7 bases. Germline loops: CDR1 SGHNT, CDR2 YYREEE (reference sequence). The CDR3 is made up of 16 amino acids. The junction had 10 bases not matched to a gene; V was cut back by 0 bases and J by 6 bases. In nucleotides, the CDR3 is TGTGCCAGCAGCTTGGAGGCGGCGGGAGCTTCGGATACGCAGTATTTT. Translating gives CASSLEAAGASDTQYF. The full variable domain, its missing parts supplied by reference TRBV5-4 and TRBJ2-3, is ETGVTQSPTHLIKTRGQQVTLRCSSQSGHNTVSWYQQALGQGPQFIFQYYREEENGRGNFPPRFSGLQFPNYSSELNVNALELDDSALYLCASSLEAAGASDTQYFGPGTRLTVL.

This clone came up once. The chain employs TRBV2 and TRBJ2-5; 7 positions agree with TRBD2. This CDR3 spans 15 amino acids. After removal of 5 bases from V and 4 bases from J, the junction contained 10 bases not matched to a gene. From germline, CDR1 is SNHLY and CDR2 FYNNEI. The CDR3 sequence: CASSPLWGRGETQYF. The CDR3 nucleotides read TGTGCCAGCAGTCCCCTGTGGGGGAGGGGAGAGACCCAGTACTTC.

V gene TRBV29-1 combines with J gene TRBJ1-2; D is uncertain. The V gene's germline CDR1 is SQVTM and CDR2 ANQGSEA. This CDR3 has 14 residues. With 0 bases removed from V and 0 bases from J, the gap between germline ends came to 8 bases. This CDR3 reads CSVEEASTNYGYTF. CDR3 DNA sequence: TGCAGCGTTGAAGAGGCCAGCACTAACTATGGCTACACCTTC.

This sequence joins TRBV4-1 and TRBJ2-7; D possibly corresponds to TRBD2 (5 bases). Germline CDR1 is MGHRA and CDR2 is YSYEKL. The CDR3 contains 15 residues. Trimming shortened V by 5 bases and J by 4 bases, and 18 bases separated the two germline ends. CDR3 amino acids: CASSSSLSPGYEQYF. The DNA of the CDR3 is TGCGCCAGCAGCTCCTCCCTATCCCCGGGGTACGAGCAGTACTTC.

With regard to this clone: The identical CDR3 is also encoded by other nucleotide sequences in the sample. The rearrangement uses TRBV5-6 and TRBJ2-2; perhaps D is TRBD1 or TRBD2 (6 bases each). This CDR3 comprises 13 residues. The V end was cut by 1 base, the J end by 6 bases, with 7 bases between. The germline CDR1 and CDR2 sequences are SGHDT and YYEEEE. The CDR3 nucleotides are TGTGCCAGCAGCTTGAGGGGGGCCGGGGAGCTGTTTTTT. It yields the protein CASSLRGAGELFF.

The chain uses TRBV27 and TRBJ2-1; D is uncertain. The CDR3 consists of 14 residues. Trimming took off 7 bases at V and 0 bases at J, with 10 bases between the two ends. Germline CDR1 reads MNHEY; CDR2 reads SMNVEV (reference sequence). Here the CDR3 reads CASKPPGSYNEQFF. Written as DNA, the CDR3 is TGTGCCAGCAAACCCCCCGGCTCCTACAATGAGCAGTTCTTC.

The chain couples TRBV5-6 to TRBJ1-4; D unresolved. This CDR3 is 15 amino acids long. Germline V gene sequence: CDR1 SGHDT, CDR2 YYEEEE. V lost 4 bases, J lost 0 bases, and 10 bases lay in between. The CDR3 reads CASSLGYATNEKLFF. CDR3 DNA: TGTGCCAGCAGCCTTGGATATGCAACTAATGAAAAACTGTTTTTT.

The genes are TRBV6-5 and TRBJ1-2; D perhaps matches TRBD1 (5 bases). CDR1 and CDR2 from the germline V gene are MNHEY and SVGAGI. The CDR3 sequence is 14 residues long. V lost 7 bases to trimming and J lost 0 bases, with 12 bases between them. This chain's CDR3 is CASTRGNSNYGYTF. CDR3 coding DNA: TGTGCCAGCACCCGGGGGAATTCTAACTATGGCTACACCTTC.